This T cell receptor beta chain is drawn from a study of beta chain features in type 1 diabetes. On this clone itself: Its cognate antigen is unknown.

Every isolated RNA sample was fully reverse transcribed, so sequencing captured expressed TCRB transcripts. Clones were sequenced by immunoSEQ multiplex PCR, and TCRdb holds only the in-frame ones, with some missing. Among about 700,000 clones listed, 10% to 15% were seen once. The study, taken as a whole, reports: All four CD4+ subsets from Type 1 diabetes patients carried moderately but significantly shorter TCRB CDR3s.

Sequencing input: naive CD4+ T cells from blood. This sequence was found in a man aged 18-30 years with type 1 diabetes.

The CDR3 here is CAISELQASGGGYTF. The CDR3 DNA follows: TGTGCCATCAGTGAGTTGCAGGCGTCAGGAGGTGGCTACACCTTC. This sequence joins TRBV10-3 and TRBJ1-2; D remains unclear. The CDR3 spans 15 residues. V was cut by 1 base and J by 7 bases, with 16 bases left in between. Germline CDR1 ENHRY, CDR2 SYGVKD.